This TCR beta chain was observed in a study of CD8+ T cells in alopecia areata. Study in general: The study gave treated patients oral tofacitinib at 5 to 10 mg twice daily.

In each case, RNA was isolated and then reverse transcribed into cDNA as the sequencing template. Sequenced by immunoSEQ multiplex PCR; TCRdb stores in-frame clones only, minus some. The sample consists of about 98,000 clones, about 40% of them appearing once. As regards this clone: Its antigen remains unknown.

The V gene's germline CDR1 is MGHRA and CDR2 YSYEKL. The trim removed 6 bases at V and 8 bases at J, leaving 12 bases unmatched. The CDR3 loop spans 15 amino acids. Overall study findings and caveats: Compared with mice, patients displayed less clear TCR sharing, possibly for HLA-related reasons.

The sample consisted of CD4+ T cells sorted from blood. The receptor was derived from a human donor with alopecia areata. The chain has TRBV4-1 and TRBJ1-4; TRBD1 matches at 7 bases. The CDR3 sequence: CASRSEQGINEKLFF. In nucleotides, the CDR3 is TGCGCCAGCAGAAGCGAACAGGGGATTAACGAAAAACTGTTTTTT.